The 31 T cell receptor beta chains listed next were all sequenced from one sample in a study of post-analysis software for immune sequencing data. Regarding the study as a whole: Controls had lower frequencies than patients of about five TRBV segments, which included TRBV5-6, TRBV5-1 and TRBV20-1.

Researchers reported that TCR beta cDNA libraries carried unique molecular identifiers. Using its own MiXCR run on the PCR reads, TCRdb lists one record per CDR3 protein. Of fewer than 850,000 distinct CDR3 sequences listed, under 60% are singletons. No cognate antigen is known for these TCRs. The sequenced sample was blood. These receptors all stem from a girl aged 5-17 years with multiple sclerosis.

This chain links TRBV4-2 with TRBJ1-1; D not resolved. The CDR3 consists of 15 residues. Germline CDR1 LGHNA, CDR2 YNFKEQ. V lost 2 bases to trimming and J lost 5 bases, with 15 bases between them. CDR3 protein: CASSQLFGRSTEAFF. In DNA, the CDR3 is TGTGCCAGCAGCCAACTTTTTGGCAGGTCAACTGAAGCTTTCTTT.

V gene TRBV29-1 combines with J gene TRBJ2-7; D not resolved. The germline V and J ends were trimmed by 5 bases and 0 bases, with 8 bases remaining between them. Germline V gene data show CDR1 as SQVTM and CDR2 as ANQGSEA. The CDR3 totals 12 residues. The CDR3: CSVTGTSYEQYF. Here the CDR3 DNA reads TGCAGCGTTACCGGTACCTCCTACGAGCAGTACTTC.

The CDR3 nucleotides read TGCGCCAGCAGCTCGCAAGCGGGAGTCAATGAGCAGTTCTTC. It is translated as CASSSQAGVNEQFF. V is TRBV5-1 and J is TRBJ2-1, with 8 positions matching TRBD2. The J segment lost 6 bases and the V segment lost 3 bases, leaving 5 bases of the junction unmatched. CDR3 size: 14 residues. The germline CDR1 and CDR2 sequences are SGHRS and YFSETQ.

This clonotype appeared a few times. The rearrangement joins TRBV27 to TRBJ2-7; D remains ambiguous. Germline loops: CDR1 MNHEY, CDR2 SMNVEV (reference sequence). This CDR3 has 15 amino acids. Trimming pared 4 bases from V and 4 bases from J, leaving 17 bases between. The CDR3 is CASSSSGPPEYEQYF. For the CDR3, the DNA is TGTGCCAGCAGTTCCTCCGGTCCCCCCGAATACGAGCAGTACTTC.

This clonotype has only a few counts. V and J are TRBV7-9 and TRBJ2-1; D may match TRBD1 or TRBD2 (6 bases each). The CDR3 sequence is 17 residues long. The germline CDR1 and CDR2 sequences are SEHNR and FQNEAQ (reference sequence). Trimming removed 2 bases from V and 7 bases from J, with 21 bases in between. The CDR3 region is CASSLFPRRQAGNEQFF. CDR3 nucleotide sequence: TGTGCCAGCAGCTTATTCCCCCGGCGACAGGCGGGGAATGAGCAGTTCTTC.

The table lists this clonotype with a few counts. The gene calls are TRBV5-1 and TRBJ2-7, with 10 bases matching TRBD1. CDR1 and CDR2 (germline): SGHRS, YFSETQ. There are 15 residues in the CDR3. V gave up 4 bases and J gave up 6 bases; unmatched junction bases: 10. The CDR3 protein is CASSAHGTGDLEQYF. CDR3 nucleotides: TGCGCCAGCAGCGCTCATGGGACAGGGGATCTCGAGCAGTACTTC.

V and J are TRBV6-6 and TRBJ2-3; TRBD2 is a possible D gene (5 bases). V lost 1 base and J 1 base, leaving 15 bases between the germline ends. This CDR3 region has 17 residues. Germline lookup yields CDR1 MNHNY and CDR2 SVGAGI (reference sequence). The chain's CDR3 is CASSYYSRVRGTDTQYF. CDR3 bases: TGTGCCAGCAGTTACTATTCGAGGGTCCGGGGCACAGATACGCAGTATTTT.

The chain joins TRBV27 to TRBJ2-5; no firm D call. Trimming removed 8 bases from V and 0 bases from J, with 7 bases in between. The CDR3 runs 12 residues. Germline CDR1 reads MNHEY; CDR2 reads SMNVEV (reference sequence). The CDR3 loop reads CASGRYQETQYF. CDR3 nucleotide sequence: TGTGCCAGCGGCCGATACCAAGAGACCCAGTACTTC.

There are a few counts of this clonotype. V gene TRBV20-1 combines with J gene TRBJ2-4; a possible D gene is TRBD1 (7 bases). Trimming removed 4 bases from V and 1 base from J, with 11 bases in between. Germline CDR1 DFQATT, CDR2 SNEGSKA (reference sequence). This CDR3 has 14 amino acids. The CDR3 is CSATTGRAKNIQYF. In DNA, the CDR3 is TGCAGTGCTACGACAGGGAGGGCCAAAAACATTCAGTACTTC.

The rearrangement uses TRBV21-1 and TRBJ2-7; the table gives TRBD2 as D, unverified against the DNA. TRBV21-1 counts as a pseudogene. This CDR3 spans 17 amino acids. The CDR3 protein is CASSGRTQLHGPYEQYF. Written as DNA, the CDR3 is TGTGCCAGCAGCGGACGGACTCAATTACACGGACCCTACGAGCAGTACTTC.

This rearrangement joins TRBV27 to TRBJ2-7; 8 positions agree with TRBD2. The end of the DNA aligns better with TRBJ2-5, so the J call may be wrong. Germline CDR1 reads MNHEY; CDR2 reads SMNVEV (reference sequence). The CDR3 consists of 15 residues. CDR3: CASSSSGTRGETQYF. The CDR3 coding sequence is TGTGCCAGCAGTAGCTCCGGGACTAGAGGAGAGACCCAGTACTTC.

This clonotype was seen a handful of times. The chain recombines TRBV20-1 with TRBJ1-6; TRBD1 matches at 7 bases. The germline V gene has CDR1 DFQATT and CDR2 SNEGSKA (reference sequence). This CDR3 contains 15 residues. Trimming cost V 5 bases and J 0 bases; bases outside gene matches: 4. The CDR3 spells CSAGGQSSYNSPLHF. The CDR3 coding sequence is TGCAGTGCTGGGGGACAGAGCTCCTATAATTCACCCCTCCACTTT.

A single count supports this clonotype. The rearrangement joins TRBV7-8 to TRBJ2-5, with TRBD2 identical over 12 bases. J gave up 5 bases and V 4 bases, and 5 bases lay outside the gene matches. Germline V gene data show CDR1 as SGHVS and CDR2 as FQNEAQ. This CDR3 contains 15 residues. For the CDR3, the DNA is TGTGCCAGCAGCTGTGGACTAGCGGGGCCTGAGACCCAGTACTTC. This codes for CASSCGLAGPETQYF.

The rearrangement uses TRBV24-1 and TRBJ2-1, with D hard to call. The CDR3 is made up of 15 amino acids. Trimming shortened V by 4 bases and J by 8 bases, and 17 bases separated the two germline ends. Germline lookup yields CDR1 KGHDR and CDR2 SFDVKD. CDR3 in amino acids: CATSEAGLEDDEQFF. The CDR3, as DNA: TGTGCCACCAGTGAGGCCGGGCTCGAGGACGATGAGCAGTTCTTC.

The J gene is TRBJ2-3, the V gene TRBV6-6, with no clear D. Germline-derived CDR1 and CDR2 are MNHNY and SVGAGI (reference sequence). The CDR3 runs 13 residues. Trimming shortened V by 1 base and J by 2 bases, and 4 bases separated the two germline ends. This CDR3 reads CASSYYPTDTQYF. CDR3 DNA sequence: TGTGCCAGCAGTTACTACCCCACAGATACGCAGTATTTT.

The chain uses TRBV18 and TRBJ2-5; D gene unclear. The J call may be mistaken, given a closer DNA end match to TRBJ2-7. CDR1 is KGHSH and CDR2 is LQKENI in the germline V gene. The CDR3 is 12 residues long. The CDR3 region is CASSPADGEQYF. CDR3 DNA: TGTGCCAGCTCACCCGCGGACGGCGAGCAGTACTTC.

This chain joins TRBV20-1 and TRBJ1-4, with D perhaps TRBD1 (5 bases). This CDR3 has 16 residues. The V gene's germline CDR1 is DFQATT and CDR2 SNEGSKA (reference sequence). Trimming took 3 bases from V and 7 from J, leaving 21 bases between them. The CDR3 here is CSARGRRLRVGEKLFF. The CDR3 region has the DNA TGCAGTGCTAGGGGGCGGCGGCTTCGGGTTGGTGAAAAACTGTTTTTT.

V gene TRBV7-2 combines with J gene TRBJ2-1, with 8 bases that match TRBD1. The length of the CDR3 is 11 residues. V trimming: 3 bases; J trimming: 14 bases; junction bases outside the gene matches: 3. Germline V gene lookup returns CDR1 SGHTA and CDR2 FQGNSA. The CDR3 DNA follows: TGTGCCAGCAGCTTGACAGGGGATAAGTTCTTC. It encodes CASSLTGDKFF. Drawing the rest from reference TRBV7-2 and TRBJ2-1, the complete variable domain is GAGVSQSPSNKVTEKGKDVELRCDPISGHTALYWYRQSLGQGLEFLIYFQGNSAPDKSGLPSDRFSAERTGGSVSTLTIQRTQQEDSAVYLCASSLTGDKFFGPGTRLTVL.

The table lists this clonotype with many counts. This chain uses TRBV4-2 with TRBJ1-4; D gene unclear. Trimming shortened V by 0 bases and J by 0 bases, and 11 bases separated the two germline ends. Germline lookup yields CDR1 LGHNA and CDR2 YNFKEQ. The CDR3 sequence is 17 residues long. CDR3 sequence: CASSQDEVQSTNEKLFF. The CDR3 DNA is TGTGCCAGCAGCCAAGATGAGGTCCAGTCAACTAATGAAAAACTGTTTTTT.

This chain uses TRBV6-5 with TRBJ2-1; 9 nucleotides match TRBD2. This CDR3 region has 15 residues. The junction had 9 bases not matched to a gene; V was cut back by 6 bases and J by 6 bases. CDR1 and CDR2 (germline): MNHEY, SVGAGI. The CDR3 DNA sequence: TGTGCCAGCAGCCGAGGGACTAGCTGGGGCAATGAGCAGTTCTTC. It yields the protein CASSRGTSWGNEQFF.

This clonotype was found a few times. The CDR3 bases are TGTGCCAGCAGTTTGATCATATACGAGCAGTACTTC. Translating gives CASSLIIYEQYF. This chain links TRBV12-3 or TRBV12-4 with TRBJ2-7; D remains unclear. The CDR3 runs 12 residues. Trimming removed 3 bases from V and 4 bases from J, with 7 bases in between.

V and J are TRBV28 and TRBJ2-3; TRBD1 matches 10 bases. The germline V gene has CDR1 MDHEN and CDR2 SYDVKM. The V gene end was trimmed by 3 bases and the J gene end by 2 bases; junction bases not matched to a gene: 8. This CDR3 is 17 amino acids long. The CDR3, as DNA: TGTGCCAGCAGTTTCGGGCCGGGACAGGGGATCACAGATACGCAGTATTTT. Its protein is CASSFGPGQGITDTQYF.

This rearrangement joins TRBV7-2 to TRBJ2-1; TRBD2 agrees at 7 bases. Germline V gives CDR1 SGHTA, CDR2 FQGNSA. V was pared by 3 bases and J by 3 bases, with 5 bases of the junction left unmatched. CDR3 length: 15 residues. The CDR3 bases are TGTGCCAGCAGCTTTCTGCGGGAGAACTACAATGAGCAGTTCTTC. Translation: CASSFLRENYNEQFF.

The rearrangement joins TRBV7-2 to TRBJ2-5; the D gene is possibly TRBD2 (5 bases). V was clipped by 1 base and J by 4 bases, with 19 bases between them. Germline CDR1 reads SGHTA; CDR2 reads FQGNSA. The CDR3 runs 17 residues. The CDR3 DNA sequence: TGTGCCAGCAGCTTAGGACTGGCGGGCCTCCGGGGAGAGACCCAGTACTTC. Translation: CASSLGLAGLRGETQYF. The complete variable domain, with remaining parts taken from reference TRBV7-2 and TRBJ2-5, reads GAGVSQSPSNKVTEKGKDVELRCDPISGHTALYWYRQSLGQGLEFLIYFQGNSAPDKSGLPSDRFSAERTGGSVSTLTIQRTQQEDSAVYLCASSLGLAGLRGETQYFGPGTRLLVL.

In its sample, this clonotype was seen a few times. This sequence joins TRBV20-1 and TRBJ2-7, with D uncertain. V lost 0 bases to trimming and J lost 0 bases, with 15 bases between them. Germline lookup yields CDR1 DFQATT and CDR2 SNEGSKA (reference sequence). This CDR3 comprises 16 residues. CDR3 sequence reads: CSARDRVGSYSYEQYF. As DNA, the CDR3 is TGCAGTGCTAGAGATCGAGTCGGATCTTACTCCTACGAGCAGTACTTC.

This clonotype appeared a single time. The gene calls are TRBV11-2 and TRBJ1-2, with TRBD1 identical over 9 bases. Germline values: CDR1 SGHAT, CDR2 FQNNGV. The J segment lost 8 bases and the V segment lost 3 bases, leaving 10 bases of the junction unmatched. This CDR3 comprises 15 residues. CDR3 residues: CASSFRTGEENGYTF. The CDR3 DNA reads TGTGCCAGCAGCTTCCGGACAGGGGAAGAGAACGGCTACACCTTC.

The V gene is TRBV29-1, the J gene TRBJ2-3; TRBD2 aligns across 13 bases. Germline lookup yields CDR1 SQVTM and CDR2 ANQGSEA. There are 14 residues in the CDR3. J gave up 2 bases and V 6 bases, and 2 bases lay outside the gene matches. The CDR3 region is CSVGLAGHTDTQYF. In nucleotides, the CDR3 is TGCAGCGTGGGACTAGCGGGGCACACAGATACGCAGTATTTT.

This clonotype occurred once. Its ends do not fully match the called genes, so a read error is possible. This chain joins TRBV6-1 and TRBJ2-7; D possibly corresponds to TRBD2 (6 bases). CDR1 and CDR2 (germline): MNHNS, SASEGT. The CDR3 is 14 amino acids. CDR3 amino acids: CASRRGLSSYEHYF. For the CDR3, the DNA is TGTGCCAGCAGGCGGGGACTTAGCTCCTACGAGCATTACTTC.

The CDR3 protein is CSARGGLVNNEQFF. CDR3 nucleotides: TGCAGTGCTAGAGGGGGCCTAGTGAACAATGAGCAGTTCTTC. This chain connects TRBV20-1 to TRBJ2-1, with D maybe TRBD1 (5 bases). Germline loops: CDR1 DFQATT, CDR2 SNEGSKA (reference sequence). This CDR3 region has 14 residues. V lost 1 base and J 5 bases, leaving 12 bases between the germline ends.

The V call is TRBV12-3 or TRBV12-4, the J call TRBJ2-7; perhaps TRBD2 as D (5 bases). V lost 3 bases and J 7 bases, leaving 16 bases between the germline ends. CDR3 size: 14 residues. This chain's CDR3 is CASSLSRSWEEQYF. Here the CDR3 DNA reads TGTGCCAGCAGTTTGTCGCGGAGTTGGGAGGAGCAGTACTTC.

The V gene is TRBV5-1, the J gene TRBJ1-1; 7 positions agree with TRBD1. The ends lost 4 bases at V and 1 base at J; junction bases unmatched: 7. The CDR3 spans 15 residues. Germline lookup yields CDR1 SGHRS and CDR2 YFSETQ. The CDR3 DNA reads TGCGCCAGCAGCGTTACAGGGGAGTGGAACACTGAAGCTTTCTTT. Amino acid sequence: CASSVTGEWNTEAFF.